These 5 T cell receptor beta chains share one sample of origin, sequenced in a study of regulatory T cells in long-lasting Graves disease. Time point indicated: newly diagnosed GD, antithyroid drugs for less than 3 months. PBMCs provided the RNA from which the TCR library was made. Libraries of TCR beta came from iRepertoire HTBI primers plus Arm-PCR of CDR3 regions. In TCRdb, the multiplex PCR reads were re-called with MiXCR into one record per CDR3 protein. The sample holds a few hundred thousand distinct CDR3 sequences, 15% to 20% seen once. The data also belong to a second study, concerning T cells in Graves' hyperthyroidism and ophthalmopathy.

The material sequenced was peripheral blood mononuclear cells (PBMCs), taken at new diagnosis, from a patient treated with antithyroid drugs. These receptors were collected from a woman aged 18-29 years with Graves disease.

This clonotype was counted ten times or more. The J gene is TRBJ2-4, the V gene TRBV11-1, with D possibly being TRBD1 (6 bases). This CDR3 region has 13 residues. In germline, CDR1 is SGHAT, CDR2 FQDESV (reference sequence). V dropped 3 bases and J dropped 6 bases, with 9 bases sitting between them. DNA for the CDR3: TGTGCCAGCAGCTTTCAGGGGTTAAACATTCAGTACTTC. This gives the protein CASSFQGLNIQYF.

The chain links TRBV10-3 to TRBJ2-3; TRBD1 matches 10 bases. V gave up 0 bases and J gave up 1 base; unmatched junction bases: 1. The V gene's germline CDR1 is ENHRY and CDR2 SYGVKD. The CDR3 is made up of 16 amino acids. Here the CDR3 DNA reads TGTGCCATCAGTGAGTCGACAGGGGGCGGCACAGATACGCAGTATTTT. It translates to CAISESTGGGTDTQYF.

This clonotype appeared many times. The chain uses TRBV20-1 and TRBJ2-7, with D possibly being TRBD1 or TRBD2 (5 bases each). Trimming cost V 3 bases and J 0 bases, with 15 bases left between them. The CDR3 has 15 residues. Germline values: CDR1 DFQATT, CDR2 SNEGSKA (reference sequence). The CDR3 DNA sequence: TGCAGTGCTAGGGCCCTGGCAGGGAGCTCCTACGAGCAGTACTTC. Its protein product is CSARALAGSSYEQYF.

Regarding this clonotype: A much larger clone lies one base from this, so it may be a read error. CDR3 sequence reads: CASSVTGEETQYF. The CDR3, as DNA: TGTGCCAGCAGTGTCACAGGGGAAGAGACCCAGTACTTC. This rearrangement joins TRBV6-2 or TRBV6-3 to TRBJ2-1, with 7 bases identical to TRBD1. The J call could be wrong; TRBJ2-5 is a better fit for the DNA end. The CDR3 has 13 residues. Per germline, CDR1 MNHEY and CDR2 SVGEGT.

Ten or more counts support this clonotype. CDR3 in DNA: TGTGCCACCAGTGGTCTCAACGGGGAGCTGTTTTTT. It specifies CATSGLNGELFF. The chain has TRBV24-1 and TRBJ2-2; the D is unclear. V lost 5 bases and J 7 bases, leaving 7 bases between the germline ends. Germline CDR1 reads KGHDR; CDR2 reads SFDVKD. CDR3 length equals 12 residues.